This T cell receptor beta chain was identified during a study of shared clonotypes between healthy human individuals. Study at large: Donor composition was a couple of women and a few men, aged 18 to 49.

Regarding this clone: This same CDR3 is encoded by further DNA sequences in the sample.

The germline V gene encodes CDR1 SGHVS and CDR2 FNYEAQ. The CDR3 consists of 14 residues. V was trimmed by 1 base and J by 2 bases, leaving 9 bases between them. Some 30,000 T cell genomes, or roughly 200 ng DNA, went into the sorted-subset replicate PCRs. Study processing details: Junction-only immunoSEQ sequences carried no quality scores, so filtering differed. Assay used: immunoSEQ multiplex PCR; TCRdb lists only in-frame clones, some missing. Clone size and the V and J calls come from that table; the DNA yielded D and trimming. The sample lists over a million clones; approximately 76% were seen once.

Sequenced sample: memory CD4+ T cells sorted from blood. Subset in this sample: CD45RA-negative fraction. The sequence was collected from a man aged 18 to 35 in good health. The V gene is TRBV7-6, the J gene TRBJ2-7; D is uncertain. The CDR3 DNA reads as TGTGCCAGCAGCTTAGGGGCCGGACCCTACGAGCAGTACTTC. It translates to CASSLGAGPYEQYF.